This entry is about one T cell receptor (beta chain). Its target is not known. Naive CD8 cells lacked CD45RO, underwent positive selection for CCR7 and left out terminally differentiated effector memory CD45RA+ cells. This specimen belongs to a study of shared clonotypes between healthy human individuals. Study summary: There were three CD4 naive, three CD4 memory, two CD8 naive and one CD8 memory plates per donor. Notes on the study in general: Rarefaction analysis demonstrated incomplete sorted-subset sequencing notwithstanding large depth. A few donors had roughly 5% of their naive CD4 clonotypes in common.

It was roughly 200 ng DNA, 25,000 to 35,000 T cell genomes, that sorted-subset replicate PCRs used. Profiling relied on immunoSEQ multiplex PCR, and the TCRdb table lists in-frame clones only, not all of them. The top ten clones hold under 1.5% of a sample with some 2 million clones, about 95% of them seen once. The germline gives CDR1 PRHDT, CDR2 FYEKMQ (reference sequence). Trimming cost V 0 bases and J 3 bases, with 9 bases left between them. The CDR3 runs to 15 residues. J is TRBJ2-1 and V is TRBV13; D is possibly TRBD2 (5 bases). The TCR sequence derives from a man younger than 30 in good health. Sample: naive CD8+ T cells sorted from blood. This CDR3 reads CASSLGTDYYNEQFF. The CDR3 DNA reads TGTGCCAGCAGCTTAGGGACTGACTACTACAATGAGCAGTTCTTC. Complete variable domain (other parts from reference TRBV13 and TRBJ2-1): AAGVIQSPRHLIKEKRETATLKCYPIPRHDTVYWYQQGPGQDPQFLISFYEKMQSDKGSIPDRFSAQQFSDYHSELNMSSLELGDSALYFCASSLGTDYYNEQFFGPGTRLTVL.